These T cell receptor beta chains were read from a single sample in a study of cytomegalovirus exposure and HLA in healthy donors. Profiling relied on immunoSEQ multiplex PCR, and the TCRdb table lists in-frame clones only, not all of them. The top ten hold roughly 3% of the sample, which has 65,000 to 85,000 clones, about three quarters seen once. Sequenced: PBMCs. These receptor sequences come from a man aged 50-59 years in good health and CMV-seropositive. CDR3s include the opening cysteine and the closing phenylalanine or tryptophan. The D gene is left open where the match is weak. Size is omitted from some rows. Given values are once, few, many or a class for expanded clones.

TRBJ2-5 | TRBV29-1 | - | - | TGCAGTCACGGTGAGGGAAGGAAGACCCAGTACTTC | CSHGEGRKTQYF
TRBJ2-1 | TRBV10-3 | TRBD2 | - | TGTGCCATCAGGGAGGCGGGAGAGAATGAGCAGTTCTTC | CAIREAGENEQFF
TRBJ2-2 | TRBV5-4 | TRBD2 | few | TGTGCCAGCAGCTTGGGCGGGCTAGCGGGTAACACCGGGGAGCTGTTTTTT | CASSLGGLAGNTGELFF
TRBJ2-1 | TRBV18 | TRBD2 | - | TGTGCCAGCTCACTGGGGAGTAGCGGGTACAATGAGCAGTTCTTC | CASSLGSSGYNEQFF
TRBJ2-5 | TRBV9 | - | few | TGTGCCAGCAGCGTAGGAGGGAGCCAAGAGACCCAGTACTTC | CASSVGGSQETQYF
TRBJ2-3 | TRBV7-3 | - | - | TGTGCCAGCAGCCCAAGGGGTCTAGTAGATACGCAGTATTTT | CASSPRGLVDTQYF
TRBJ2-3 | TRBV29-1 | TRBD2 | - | TGCAGCGTAATAGCGGGAACAGATACGCAGTATTTT | CSVIAGTDTQYF
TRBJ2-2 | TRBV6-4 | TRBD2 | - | TGTGCCAGCAGTGGCCGACTAGCGGGAGTTTACCCCTCCCCCGGGGAGCTGTTTTTT | CASSGRLAGVYPSPGELFF
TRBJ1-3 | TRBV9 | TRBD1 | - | TGTGCCAGCAGCGTAGTCGGGACAGGGAACCCTGGAAACACCATATATTTT | CASSVVGTGNPGNTIYF
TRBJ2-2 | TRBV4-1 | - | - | TGCGCCAGCAGCCAAGTTGCGGGGAGGGGGGACGGGGAGCTGTTTTTT | CASSQVAGRGDGELFF
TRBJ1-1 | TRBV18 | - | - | TGTGCCAGCTCACCGGTTGGCCACACTGAAGCTTTCTTT | CASSPVGHTEAFF
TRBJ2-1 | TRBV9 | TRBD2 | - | TGTGCCAGCAGCCCCCCCCAAGGGCTAGCGGGGAGCCATGAGCAGTTCTTC | CASSPPQGLAGSHEQFF
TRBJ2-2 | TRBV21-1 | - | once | TGTGCCAGCAAGATAAACAAACCCGGGGAGCTGTTTTTT | CASKINKPGELFF
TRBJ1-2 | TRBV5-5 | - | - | TGTGCCAGCAGCTTGCACGAGAGAGTCAATGGCTACACCTTC | CASSLHERVNGYTF
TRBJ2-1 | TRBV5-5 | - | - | TGTGCCAGCAGCTTGGCCGTCAGGGGCTCCTACAATGAGCAGTTCTTC | CASSLAVRGSYNEQFF
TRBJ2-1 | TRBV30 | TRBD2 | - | TGTGCCTGGAGTGACTTAGCGGGAGTCTCAAATGAGCAGTTCTTC | CAWSDLAGVSNEQFF
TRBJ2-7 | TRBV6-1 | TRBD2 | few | TGTGCCAGCAGAGGGACTAGCGGCTCCTACGAGCAGTACTTC | CASRGTSGSYEQYF
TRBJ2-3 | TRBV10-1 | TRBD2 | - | TGCGCCAGCAGTGAGGGGACTACCGGCGTCAATACGCAGTATTTT | CASSEGTTGVNTQYF
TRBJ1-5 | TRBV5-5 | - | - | TGTGCCAGCAGCTTGGGGGCGCACTATCAGCCCCAGCATTTT | CASSLGAHYQPQHF
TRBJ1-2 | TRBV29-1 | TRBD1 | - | TGCAGCGCCTTGACAGGGGAGCGGTATATTAGCTACACCTTC | CSALTGERYISYTF
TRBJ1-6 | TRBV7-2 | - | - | TGTGCCAGCAGCTTAGATCTTCATTCACCCCTCCACTTT | CASSLDLHSPLHF
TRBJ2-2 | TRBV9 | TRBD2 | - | TGTGCCAGCAGCGTAGCGGCGGGGGCGAACACCGGGGAGCTGTTTTTT | CASSVAAGANTGELFF
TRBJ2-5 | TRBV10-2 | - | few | TGCGCCAGCAGTCGGGGGGCTCCGACAGAGACCCAGTACTTC | CASSRGAPTETQYF
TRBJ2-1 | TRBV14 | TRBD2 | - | TGTGCCAGCAGCCAAGATTCACTAGCGGACGCCTACAATGAGCAGTTCTTC | CASSQDSLADAYNEQFF
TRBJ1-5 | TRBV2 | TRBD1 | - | TGTGCCAGCTTAGCGGGGACAGGGGGAAATCAGCCCCAGCATTTT | CASLAGTGGNQPQHF
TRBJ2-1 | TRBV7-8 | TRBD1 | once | TGTGCCAGCAGCTTCCCGGGACAGGGATTAAGTAATGAGCAGTTCTTC | CASSFPGQGLSNEQFF
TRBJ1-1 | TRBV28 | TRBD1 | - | TGTGCCAGCAGTTTACCTGACAGGGGCAACACTGAAGCTTTCTTT | CASSLPDRGNTEAFF
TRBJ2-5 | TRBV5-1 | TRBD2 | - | TGCGCCTCTGGGGAGGGAGAAAGGACCCAGTACTTC | CASGEGERTQYF
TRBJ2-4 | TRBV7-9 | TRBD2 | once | TGTGCCAGCAGCTCTAGCGGGAAGGAGGGAAACATTCAGTACTTC | CASSSSGKEGNIQYF
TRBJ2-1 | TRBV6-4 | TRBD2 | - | TGTGCCAGCAGTGACTCTGAGGGAGGGAGCAATGAGCAGTTCTTC | CASSDSEGGSNEQFF
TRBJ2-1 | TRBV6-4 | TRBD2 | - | TGTGCCAGCAGTGCTGGGACTAGCGGGCCGAATGAGCAGTTCTTC | CASSAGTSGPNEQFF
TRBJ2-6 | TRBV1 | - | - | TGCACCAGCAGCCAAAACCAGGGGGCTGGGGCCAACGTCCTGACTTTC | CTSSQNQGAGANVLTF
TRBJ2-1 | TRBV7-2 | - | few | TGTGCCAGCAGCTCTAGCCACGCCTTCTACAATGAGCAGTTCTTC | CASSSSHAFYNEQFF
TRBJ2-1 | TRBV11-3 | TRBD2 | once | TGTGCCAGCAGCTCCGGTAGCGGGATGGTTGAGCAGTTCTTC | CASSSGSGMVEQFF
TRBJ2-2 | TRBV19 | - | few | TGTGCCAGTAGTATAGATAAACTAGCTATCACCGGGGAGCTGTTTTTT | CASSIDKLAITGELFF
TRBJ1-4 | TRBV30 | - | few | TGTGCCTGGAATCTTAATGAAAAACTGTTTTTT | CAWNLNEKLFF
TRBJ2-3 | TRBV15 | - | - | TGTGCCACCAGCAGAAGACTAAACACAGATGCGCAGTATTTT | CATSRRLNTDAQYF
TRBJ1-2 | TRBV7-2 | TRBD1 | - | TGTGCCAGCAGCCCACGAAGAACAGGGGGAGATGGCTACACCTTC | CASSPRRTGGDGYTF
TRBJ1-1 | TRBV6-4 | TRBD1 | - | TGTGCCAGCAGTGACGGGACAGGAGGAACTGAAGCTTTCTTT | CASSDGTGGTEAFF
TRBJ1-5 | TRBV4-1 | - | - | TGCGCCAGCAGCCAAGATGTAAATCAGCCCCAGCATTTT | CASSQDVNQPQHF
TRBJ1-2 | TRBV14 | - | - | TGTGCCAGCACCCCGGGACTACGCTATGGCTACACCTTC | CASTPGLRYGYTF
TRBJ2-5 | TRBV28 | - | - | TGTGCCAGCAGTTTTCTCCAGGGAAAAGAGACCCAGTACTTC | CASSFLQGKETQYF
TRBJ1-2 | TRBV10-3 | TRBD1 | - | TGTGCCACCGGAGGGACAGGAGATGGCTACACCTTC | CATGGTGDGYTF
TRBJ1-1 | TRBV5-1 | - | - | TGCGCCAGCAGCCGCATACAGGGGAACACTGAAGCTTTCTTT | CASSRIQGNTEAFF
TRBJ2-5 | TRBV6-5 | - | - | TGTGCCAGCAGTTACAGCCACCCAGGGGACGGGGAGACCCAGTACTTC | CASSYSHPGDGETQYF
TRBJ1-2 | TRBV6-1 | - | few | TGTGCCAGCAGTGACCCCGGGGGAAACTATGGCTACACCTTC | CASSDPGGNYGYTF